This TCR beta chain originates from a study of shared clonotypes between healthy human individuals. About the research overall: The cohort comprised a couple of women and a few men. Their ages spanned 18 to 49 years. Study findings and constraints: Only blood samples were collected, and tissue repertoires likely differ. The rarefaction results pointed to incomplete sorted-subset sequencing despite large depth.

The protocol was immunoSEQ multiplex PCR, while the TCRdb copy is restricted to in-frame clones and leaves out a portion. The sample comprises 640,000 or so clones, around 72% of which are singletons, and 1.5% to 2% rests with the top ten. For this clone: The target antigen is unknown.

The CDR3 consists of 15 residues. The V and J ends lost 2 bases and 5 bases, in that order; junction bases with no gene match: 8. Germline-derived CDR1 and CDR2 are KGHSH and LQKENI. The clonotype comes from a woman aged 25-40 years in good health. The V call is TRBV18, the J call TRBJ2-5, with 7 bases that match TRBD1. The sequencing sample was made of memory CD4+ T cells sorted from blood. Subset meaning: CD45RA-negative fraction. CDR3 in amino acids: CASSPGQDRVETQYF. CDR3 DNA sequence: TGTGCCAGCTCACCAGGACAGGATCGAGTTGAGACCCAGTACTTC. Together with reference TRBV18 and TRBJ2-5, the CDR3 gives the full variable domain: NAGVMQNPRHLVRRRGQEARLRCSPMKGHSHVYWYRQLPEEGLKFMVYLQKENIIDESGMPKERFSAEFPKEGPSILRIQQVVRGDSAAYFCASSPGQDRVETQYFGPGTRLLVL.